The present entry profiles one T cell receptor (beta chain) with its context. Its recognized antigen is unknown. No base quality values were provided; no much bigger clone lies one nucleotide off. This specimen belongs to a study of shared clonotypes between healthy human individuals (dated by TCRdb to 2018 to 2021). Some background on the complete study: The cohort comprised a couple of women and a few men aged 18 to 49 years. For each donor, CD4 naive and CD4 memory were each given three plates, CD8 naive was given two plates, and CD8 memory was given one plate. Blood TCR repertoires of five healthy adults were deeply sequenced to estimate repertoire size and the extent of clonotype sharing between individuals. To increase sequencing depth and limit assay-specific biases, different laboratories used diverse techniques to prepare libraries and sequence TCR repertoires. Per donor, leukapheresis produced somewhere between about 0.9 and 9.5 billion PBMCs. The paper's findings and limits, for the study overall: Rarefaction of sorted-subset datasets indicated incomplete sequencing despite the large sequencing depth. The genetic and exposure-history diversity represented was limited by the small number of donors. Based on pairwise subsampling, the degree of clonotype sharing among donors was expected to be affected by sequencing depth. Naive subsets generally had larger estimated clonotype richness than memory subsets did. Compared with non-shared clonotypes, the clonotypes found in all four sorted-subset donors had higher generation probabilities. Sampling was limited to blood, and TCR repertoires in tissue likely differ from TCR repertoires in blood. Sharing across a few donors was observed for approximately 5% of naive CD4, less than 4% of naive CD8, 2% to 2.5% of memory CD4, and roughly 0.4% of memory CD8 clonotypes.

Using the deep immunoSEQ assay, multiplex PCR amplified TCR CDR3 regions from genomic DNA. Extracted genomic DNA from each cell subset was spread evenly across all wells of several immunoSEQ 96-well plates, with each plate serving as a replicate. For sorted subsets, 150 to 250 ng genomic DNA, equal to tens of thousands of T cell genomes, was loaded into each replicate PCR. Purified libraries were measured with a Qubit 3.0 fluorometer, size-checked on a Bioanalyzer 2100, and measured again with the KAPA Library Quantification kit. Each immunoSEQ 96-well plate was sequenced on its own single-read 150-cycle Illumina NextSeq 550 flow cell. In the source study's methods: The immunoSEQ output contained only junctional sequences without quality scores, so filtering could not match that applied to full-length reads. To assign V/J genes and CDR3, sequences were annotated using PyIR, a Python wrapper for IgBLAST v1.9, with IMGT germline references. Reads were filtered out if the reads had weak V/J assignments (E-value above 1e-6), no CDR3, stop codons, out-of-frame junctions, or ambiguous translated residues. V3J clonotypes were defined as sequences sharing an identical inferred V gene, J gene, and CDR3 amino acid sequence. The percentage overlap between two repertoires was calculated by dividing the number of shared unique clonotypes by the size of the smaller repertoire. RTK rarefaction, the Chao1 estimator, and Recon v2.1 estimates of unobserved clonotypes were used to assess repertoire richness. Generation probabilities for all TCRbeta clonotypes obtained by the gDNA method from four donors were computed using OLGA. TCRdb limited this immuneACCESS table to in-frame rearrangements with V and J called. A share of clones is missing; checked studies link under half to unresolved V genes, and the rest is unexplained. The D gene and trimming were derived from the DNA, and the V and J assignments and clone size from that table. The sample table lists approximately 500,000 clones, roughly 95% of them with a count of one. Approximately 0.06% of the sample goes to the ten largest clones.

Healthy HIV-negative adults with no recently reported acute infections or vaccinations were included as donors. All donors were Caucasian adults living in Nashville, Tennessee, USA. CD4+ T cells were enriched through magnetic negative selection, after which naive cells were positively selected on CD45RA and the remaining negative fraction served as the memory subset. Blood was collected by leukapheresis, and PBMCs were isolated by Ficoll-Histopaque density gradient centrifugation and then cryopreserved in liquid nitrogen vapor phase. Purity and quantity of every magnetically sorted T cell population were checked by analytical flow cytometry. From each sorted fraction, genomic DNA was isolated and quantified by UV absorbance on a Nanodrop 2000c. From the cysteine up to the phenylalanine, the CDR3 has a length of 15 residues. The entry retains the CDR3 DNA only, 45 bases that are in frame from base 1. In the germline V gene (reference sequence), CDR1 corresponds to PRHDT and CDR2 to FYEKMQ. Between the V and J ends, shortened by 0 bases and 0 bases respectively, the junction contains 6 bases.

The V and J segments used are TRBV13 and TRBJ1-3, with no reliable assignment of the D segment. This TCR was recovered from a woman aged 25 to 45 in good health. What was sequenced was naive CD4+ T cells sorted from blood. According to the study, the label for this sample's cell subset or site signals: CD45RA+ positively selected. The DNA sequence is given as TGTGCCAGCAGCTTAGGGAGGGTCTCTGGAAACACCATATATTTT. The resulting protein is CASSLGRVSGNTIYF.